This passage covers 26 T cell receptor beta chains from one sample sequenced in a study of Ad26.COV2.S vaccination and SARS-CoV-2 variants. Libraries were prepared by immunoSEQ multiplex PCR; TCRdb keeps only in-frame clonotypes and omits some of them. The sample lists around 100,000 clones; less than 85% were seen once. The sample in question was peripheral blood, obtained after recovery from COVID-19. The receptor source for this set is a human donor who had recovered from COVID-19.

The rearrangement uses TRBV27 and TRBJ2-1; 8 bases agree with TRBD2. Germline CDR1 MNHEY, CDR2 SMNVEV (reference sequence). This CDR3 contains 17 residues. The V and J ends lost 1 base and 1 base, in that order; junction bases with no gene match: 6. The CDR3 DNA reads TGTGCCAGCAGTTTATTCTGGGCGGGGGGATCCTACAATGAGCAGTTCTTC. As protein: CASSLFWAGGSYNEQFF.

The CDR3 sequence is CASSLELEAYGYTF. CDR3 sequence (DNA): TGTGCCAGCAGCTTGGAGTTGGAAGCCTATGGCTACACCTTC. V usage is TRBV5-4 and J usage is TRBJ1-2, with D unresolved. The CDR3 is 14 amino acids. Germline lookup yields CDR1 SGHNT and CDR2 YYREEE (reference sequence). V was cut by 0 bases and J by 4 bases, with 10 bases left in between.

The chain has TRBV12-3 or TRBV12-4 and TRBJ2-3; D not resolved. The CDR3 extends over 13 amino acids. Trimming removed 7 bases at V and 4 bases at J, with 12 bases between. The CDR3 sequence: CASTRHGSDTQYF. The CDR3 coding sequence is TGTGCCAGCACACGTCATGGTTCAGATACGCAGTATTTT.

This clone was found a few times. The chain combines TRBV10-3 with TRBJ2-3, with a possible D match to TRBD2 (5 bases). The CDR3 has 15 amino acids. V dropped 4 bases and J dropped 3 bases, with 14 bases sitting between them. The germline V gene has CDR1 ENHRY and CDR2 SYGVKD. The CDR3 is CAISGNWTWTDTQYF. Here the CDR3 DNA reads TGTGCCATCAGTGGTAATTGGACTTGGACAGATACGCAGTATTTT.

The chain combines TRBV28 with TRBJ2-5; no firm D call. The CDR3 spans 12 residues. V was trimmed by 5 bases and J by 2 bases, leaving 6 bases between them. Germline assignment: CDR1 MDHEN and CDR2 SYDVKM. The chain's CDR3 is CASSPPQETQYF. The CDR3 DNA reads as TGTGCCAGCAGTCCACCACAAGAGACCCAGTACTTC.

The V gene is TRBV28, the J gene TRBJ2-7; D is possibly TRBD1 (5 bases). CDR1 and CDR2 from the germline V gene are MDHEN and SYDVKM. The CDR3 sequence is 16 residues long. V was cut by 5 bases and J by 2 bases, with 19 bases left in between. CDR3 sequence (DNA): TGTGCCAGCAGTACCACGGACAAAGTCCCTCCCTACGAGCAGTACTTC. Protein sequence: CASSTTDKVPPYEQYF. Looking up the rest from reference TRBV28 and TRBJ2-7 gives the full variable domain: DVKVTQSSRYLVKRTGEKVFLECVQDMDHENMFWYRQDPGLGLRLIYFSYDVKMKEKGDIPEGYSVSREKKERFSLILESASTNQTSMYLCASSTTDKVPPYEQYFGPGTRLTVT.

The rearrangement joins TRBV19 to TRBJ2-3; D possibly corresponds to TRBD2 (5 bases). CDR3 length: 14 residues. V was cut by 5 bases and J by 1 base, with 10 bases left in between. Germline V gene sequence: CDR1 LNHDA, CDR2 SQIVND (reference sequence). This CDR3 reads CASSVQRGTDTQYF. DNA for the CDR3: TGTGCCAGTAGTGTCCAGAGGGGCACAGATACGCAGTATTTT.

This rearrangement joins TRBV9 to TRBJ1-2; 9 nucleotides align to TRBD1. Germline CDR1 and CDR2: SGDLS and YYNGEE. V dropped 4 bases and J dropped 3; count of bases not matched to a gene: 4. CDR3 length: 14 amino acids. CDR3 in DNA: TGTGCCAGCAGCACAAGGACAGGGGACTATGGCTACACCTTC. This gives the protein CASSTRTGDYGYTF.

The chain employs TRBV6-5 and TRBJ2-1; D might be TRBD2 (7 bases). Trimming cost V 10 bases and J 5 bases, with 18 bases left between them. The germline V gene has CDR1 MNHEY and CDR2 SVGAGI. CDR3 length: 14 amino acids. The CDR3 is CATTLAGANNEQFF. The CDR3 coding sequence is TGTGCCACCACGTTGGCGGGGGCGAACAATGAGCAGTTCTTC.

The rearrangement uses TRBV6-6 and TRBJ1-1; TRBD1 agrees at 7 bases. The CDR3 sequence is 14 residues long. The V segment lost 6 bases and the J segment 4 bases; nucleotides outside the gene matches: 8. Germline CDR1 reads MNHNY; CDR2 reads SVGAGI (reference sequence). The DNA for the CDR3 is TGTGCCAGCAGCCCCCAGACAGGGCCCACTGAAGCTTTCTTT. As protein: CASSPQTGPTEAFF.

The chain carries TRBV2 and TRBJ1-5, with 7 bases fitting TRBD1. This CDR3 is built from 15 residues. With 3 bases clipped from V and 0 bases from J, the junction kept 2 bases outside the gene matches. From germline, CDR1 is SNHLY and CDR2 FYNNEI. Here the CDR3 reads CASSEGQNSNQPQHF. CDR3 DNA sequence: TGTGCCAGCAGTGAGGGACAGAATAGCAATCAGCCCCAGCATTTT.

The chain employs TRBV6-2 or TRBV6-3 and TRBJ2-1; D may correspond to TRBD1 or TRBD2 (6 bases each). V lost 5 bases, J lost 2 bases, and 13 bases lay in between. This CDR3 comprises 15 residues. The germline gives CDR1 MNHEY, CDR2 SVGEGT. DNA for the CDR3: TGTGCCAGCAGTCTAGGGGGGACGACCTACAATGAGCAGTTCTTC. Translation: CASSLGGTTYNEQFF.

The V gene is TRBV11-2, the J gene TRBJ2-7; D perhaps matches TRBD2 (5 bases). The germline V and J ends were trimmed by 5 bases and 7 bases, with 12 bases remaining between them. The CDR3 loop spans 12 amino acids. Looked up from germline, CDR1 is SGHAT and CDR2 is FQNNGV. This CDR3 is CASSPQRGEQYF. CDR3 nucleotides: TGTGCCAGCAGCCCACAGAGAGGGGAGCAGTACTTC.

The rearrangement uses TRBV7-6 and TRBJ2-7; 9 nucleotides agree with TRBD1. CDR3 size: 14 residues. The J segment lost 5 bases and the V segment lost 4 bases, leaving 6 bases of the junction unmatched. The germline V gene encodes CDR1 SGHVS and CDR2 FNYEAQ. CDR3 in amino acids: CASSSTQGADEQYF. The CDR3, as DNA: TGTGCCAGCAGCTCGACACAGGGGGCCGACGAGCAGTACTTC.

The CDR3 nucleotides read TGTGCCAGCCGTACAGGGGGCTCCGAAGCTTTCTTT. Translation gives CASRTGGSEAFF. The chain has TRBV6-5 and TRBJ1-1; 9 bases align to TRBD1. After removal of 8 bases from V and 8 bases from J, the junction contained 6 bases not matched to a gene. CDR1 is MNHEY and CDR2 is SVGAGI in the germline V gene. The CDR3 is 12 residues long.

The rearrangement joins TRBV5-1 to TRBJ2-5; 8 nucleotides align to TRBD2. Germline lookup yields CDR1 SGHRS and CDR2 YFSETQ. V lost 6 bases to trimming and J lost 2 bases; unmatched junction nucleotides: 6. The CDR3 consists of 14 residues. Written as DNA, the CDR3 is TGCGCCAGCAATAGCGGGGCGGATCAAGAGACCCAGTACTTC. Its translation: CASNSGADQETQYF.

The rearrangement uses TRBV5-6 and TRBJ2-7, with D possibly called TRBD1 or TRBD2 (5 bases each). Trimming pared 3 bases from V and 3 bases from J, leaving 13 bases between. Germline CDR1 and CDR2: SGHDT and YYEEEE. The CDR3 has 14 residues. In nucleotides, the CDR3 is TGTGCCAGCAGCTCTACGGGACGGGACTACGAGCAGTACTTC. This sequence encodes CASSSTGRDYEQYF.

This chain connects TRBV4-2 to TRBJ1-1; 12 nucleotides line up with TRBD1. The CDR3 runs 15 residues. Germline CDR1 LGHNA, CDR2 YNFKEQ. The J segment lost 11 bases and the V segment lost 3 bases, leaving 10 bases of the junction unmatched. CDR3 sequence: CASSHGGQGADRAFF. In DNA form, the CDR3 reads TGTGCCAGCAGCCATGGGGGACAGGGGGCGGATAGGGCTTTCTTT.

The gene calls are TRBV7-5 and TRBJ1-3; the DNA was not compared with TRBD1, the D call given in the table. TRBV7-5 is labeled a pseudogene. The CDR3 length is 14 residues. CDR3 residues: CVRPPYISGNTIYF. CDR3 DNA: TGTGTCAGACCCCCATACATATCCGGAAACACCATATATTTT.

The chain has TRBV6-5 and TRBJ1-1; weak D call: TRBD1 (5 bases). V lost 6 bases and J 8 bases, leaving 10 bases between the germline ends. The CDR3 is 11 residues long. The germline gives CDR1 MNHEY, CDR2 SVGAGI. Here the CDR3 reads CASRTRGEAFF. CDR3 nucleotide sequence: TGTGCCAGCAGAACAAGGGGAGAAGCTTTCTTT.

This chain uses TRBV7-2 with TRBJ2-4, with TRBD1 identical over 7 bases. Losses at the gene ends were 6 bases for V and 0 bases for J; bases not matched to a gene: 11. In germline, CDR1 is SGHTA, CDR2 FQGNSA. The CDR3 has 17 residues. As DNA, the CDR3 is TGTGCCAGCAGTACAAGACAGGGCCGGCTAGCCAAAAACATTCAGTACTTC. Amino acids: CASSTRQGRLAKNIQYF. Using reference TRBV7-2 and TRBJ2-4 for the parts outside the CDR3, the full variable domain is GAGVSQSPSNKVTEKGKDVELRCDPISGHTALYWYRQSLGQGLEFLIYFQGNSAPDKSGLPSDRFSAERTGGSVSTLTIQRTQQEDSAVYLCASSTRQGRLAKNIQYFGAGTRLSVL.

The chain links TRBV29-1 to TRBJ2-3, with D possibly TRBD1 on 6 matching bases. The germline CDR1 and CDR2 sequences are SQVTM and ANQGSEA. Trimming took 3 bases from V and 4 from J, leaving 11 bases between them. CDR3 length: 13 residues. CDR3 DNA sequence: TGCAGCGTTGATGGGGGCAGTCCAGATACGCAGTATTTT. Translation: CSVDGGSPDTQYF.

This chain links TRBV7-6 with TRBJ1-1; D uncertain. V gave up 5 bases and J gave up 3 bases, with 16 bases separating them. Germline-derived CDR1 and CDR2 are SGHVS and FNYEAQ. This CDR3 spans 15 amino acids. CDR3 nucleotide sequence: TGTGCCAGCAGCCCCTGGGGTCCCTGGGACACTGAAGCTTTCTTT. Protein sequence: CASSPWGPWDTEAFF.

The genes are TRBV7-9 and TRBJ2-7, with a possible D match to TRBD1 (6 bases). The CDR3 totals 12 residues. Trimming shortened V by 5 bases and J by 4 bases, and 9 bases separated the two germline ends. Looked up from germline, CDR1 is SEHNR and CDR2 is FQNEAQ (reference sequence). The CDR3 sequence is CASSTQGYEQYF. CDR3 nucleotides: TGTGCCAGCAGCACACAGGGTTACGAGCAGTACTTC.

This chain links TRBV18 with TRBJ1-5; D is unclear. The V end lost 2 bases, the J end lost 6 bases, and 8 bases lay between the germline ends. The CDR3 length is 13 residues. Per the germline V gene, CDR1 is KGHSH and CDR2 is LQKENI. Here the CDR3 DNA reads TGTGCCAGCTCACCATCAGCGATTCAGCCCCAGCATTTT. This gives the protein CASSPSAIQPQHF.

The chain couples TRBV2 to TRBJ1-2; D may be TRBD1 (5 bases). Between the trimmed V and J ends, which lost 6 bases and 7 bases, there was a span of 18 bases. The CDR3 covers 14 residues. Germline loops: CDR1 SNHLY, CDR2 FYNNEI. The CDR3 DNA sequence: TGTGCCAGCAGACAGGACACGGCCGGGAGTGGCTACACCTTC. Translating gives CASRQDTAGSGYTF.